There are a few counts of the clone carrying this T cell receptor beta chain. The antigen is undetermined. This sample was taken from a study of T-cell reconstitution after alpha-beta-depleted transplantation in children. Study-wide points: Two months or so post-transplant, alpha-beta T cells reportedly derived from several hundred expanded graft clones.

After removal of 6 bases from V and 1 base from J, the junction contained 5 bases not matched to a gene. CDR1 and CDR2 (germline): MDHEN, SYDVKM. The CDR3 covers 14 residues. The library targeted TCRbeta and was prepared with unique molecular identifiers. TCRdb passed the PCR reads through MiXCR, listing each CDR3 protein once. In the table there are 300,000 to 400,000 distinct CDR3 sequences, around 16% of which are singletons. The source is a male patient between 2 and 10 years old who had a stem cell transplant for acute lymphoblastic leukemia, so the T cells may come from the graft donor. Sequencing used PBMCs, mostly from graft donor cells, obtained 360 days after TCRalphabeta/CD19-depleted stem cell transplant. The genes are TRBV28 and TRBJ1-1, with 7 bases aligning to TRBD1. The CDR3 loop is CASRPDRENTEAFF. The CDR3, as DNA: TGTGCCAGCAGGCCAGACAGGGAGAACACTGAAGCTTTCTTT. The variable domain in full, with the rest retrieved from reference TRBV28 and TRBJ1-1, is DVKVTQSSRYLVKRTGEKVFLECVQDMDHENMFWYRQDPGLGLRLIYFSYDVKMKEKGDIPEGYSVSREKKERFSLILESASTNQTSMYLCASRPDRENTEAFFGQGTRLTVV.